The 14 T cell receptor beta chains given below trace back to one sample, sequenced in a study of shared clonotypes between healthy human individuals. Repertoires were generated with immunoSEQ multiplex PCR, while TCRdb's copy carries only in-frame clones and drops some. The table records 800,000 to 1,200,000 clones, around three quarters of them present only once. Sequenced input: memory CD4+ T cells from PBMCs. Specified subset: CD45RA-negative fraction. These TCRs come from a man younger than 30 in good health. Some clones in this sample may be carry-over from other donors' samples.

The V and J genes are TRBV27 and TRBJ2-1; the D gene is possibly TRBD2 (6 bases). V lost 5 bases to trimming and J lost 1 base, with 15 bases between them. The V gene's germline CDR1 is MNHEY and CDR2 SMNVEV (reference sequence). The CDR3 runs to 16 residues. The CDR3 DNA is TGTGCCAGCAGTCCCGTTCGAGGGACTTCCTACAATGAGCAGTTCTTC. Residues: CASSPVRGTSYNEQFF.

The chain combines TRBV19 with TRBJ2-7; D perhaps matches TRBD2 (5 bases). V was clipped by 9 bases and J by 1 base, with 16 bases between them. This CDR3 spans 14 amino acids. In germline, CDR1 is LNHDA, CDR2 SQIVND (reference sequence). The CDR3 bases are TGTGCCAGCTCCAACGGACTTGGATCCTACGAGCAGTACTTC. Amino acid sequence: CASSNGLGSYEQYF.

V is TRBV15 and J is TRBJ1-5; possibly TRBD1 for D (5 bases). The CDR3 runs to 14 residues. CDR1 LNHNV and CDR2 YYDKDF come from the germline V gene (reference sequence). Trimming left V 7 bases short and J 0 bases short, with 10 bases between. This chain's CDR3 is CATTRGHSNQPQHF. The DNA for the CDR3 is TGTGCCACCACAAGGGGCCATAGCAATCAGCCCCAGCATTTT.

This clone was seen just once. The chain has TRBV7-8 and TRBJ2-1, with 11 nucleotides matching TRBD2. The V gene's germline CDR1 is SGHVS and CDR2 FQNEAQ. The CDR3 extends over 17 amino acids. The V and J ends lost 1 base and 3 bases, in that order; junction bases with no gene match: 5. Written as DNA, the CDR3 is TGTGCCAGCAGCTTAGTGGCTAGCGGGGGGATCTACAATGAGCAGTTCTTC. Its protein is CASSLVASGGIYNEQFF.

J is TRBJ1-1 and V is TRBV9; D is possibly TRBD1 (6 bases). CDR3 length: 14 amino acids. V shed 3 bases and J shed 6 bases, with 15 bases lying between them. Germline CDR1 reads SGDLS; CDR2 reads YYNGEE. DNA of the CDR3: TGTGCCAGCAGCGCCCTGACAGGCAAGGCTGAAGCTTTCTTT. This encodes CASSALTGKAEAFF.

This chain links TRBV7-2 with TRBJ2-3; D is unresolved. Trimming shortened V by 5 bases and J by 0 bases, and 9 bases separated the two germline ends. This CDR3 is built from 14 residues. Germline V lookup: CDR1 SGHTA, CDR2 FQGNSA. The CDR3 sequence: CASSPHRSTDTQYF. The CDR3 nucleotides are TGTGCCAGCAGCCCCCATCGGAGCACAGATACGCAGTATTTT. The full variable domain, in which reference TRBV7-2 and TRBJ2-3 provide the parts outside the CDR3, is GAGVSQSPSNKVTEKGKDVELRCDPISGHTALYWYRQSLGQGLEFLIYFQGNSAPDKSGLPSDRFSAERTGGSVSTLTIQRTQQEDSAVYLCASSPHRSTDTQYFGPGTRLTVL.

The J gene is TRBJ1-1, the V gene TRBV19; 9 nucleotides align to TRBD1. Germline V CDR1 and CDR2: LNHDA, SQIVND (reference sequence). This CDR3 contains 16 residues. V lost 1 base and J lost 4; bases outside the gene matches: 7. The CDR3 DNA is TGTGCCAGTAGTATAGTGGGGACAGGGAGGACCACTGAAGCTTTCTTT. Protein sequence: CASSIVGTGRTTEAFF. Variable domain in full (rest from reference TRBV19 and TRBJ1-1): DGGITQSPKYLFRKEGQNVTLSCEQNLNHDAMYWYRQDPGQGLRLIYYSQIVNDFQKGDIAEGYSVSREKKESFPLTVTSAQKNPTAFYLCASSIVGTGRTTEAFFGQGTRLTVV.

CDR3 region: CASITSGRGPPEQFF. In nucleotides, the CDR3 is TGTGCCAGCATCACAAGCGGGAGGGGCCCCCCTGAGCAGTTCTTC. This rearrangement joins TRBV7-3 to TRBJ2-1, with 10 positions matching TRBD2. CDR3 length: 15 amino acids. Germline CDR1 SGHTA, CDR2 FQGTGA. The trim removed 7 bases at V and 9 bases at J, leaving 12 bases unmatched.

This clone was seen a few times. The chain uses TRBV7-2 and TRBJ1-5; TRBD1 might be the D (6 bases). Germline V gene data show CDR1 as SGHTA and CDR2 as FQGNSA. The V and J ends lost 4 bases and 2 bases respectively, with 15 bases between them. The CDR3 length is 16 residues. The CDR3 is CASSSGTGAGNQPQHF. Here the CDR3 DNA reads TGTGCCAGCAGCTCAGGGACGGGGGCTGGCAATCAGCCCCAGCATTTT.

The chain carries TRBV7-6 and TRBJ2-7; 8 positions agree with TRBD1. Losses at the gene ends were 5 bases for V and 4 bases for J; bases not matched to a gene: 7. The CDR3 extends over 14 amino acids. Germline CDR1 reads SGHVS; CDR2 reads FNYEAQ. The DNA for the CDR3 is TGTGCCAGCAGCGTCACCGGGACAGGATACGAGCAGTACTTC. Amino acids: CASSVTGTGYEQYF.

This clone was counted a few times. The V call is TRBV9, the J call TRBJ1-2; TRBD1 agrees at 9 bases. The V gene's germline CDR1 is SGDLS and CDR2 YYNGEE. The CDR3 spans 15 residues. Trimming at V came to 3 bases and at J to 6 bases, leaving 9 bases not matched to a gene. CDR3 protein: CASSAQGQGDHGYTF. The CDR3 nucleotides are TGTGCCAGCAGCGCGCAGGGACAGGGCGACCATGGCTACACCTTC. Full variable domain (remainder filled in from reference TRBV9 and TRBJ1-2): DSGVTQTPKHLITATGQRVTLRCSPRSGDLSVYWYQQSLDQGLQFLIQYYNGEERAKGNILERFSAQQFPDLHSELNLSSLELGDSALYFCASSAQGQGDHGYTFGSGTRLTVV.

The V call is TRBV9, the J call TRBJ2-1, with 10 bases matching TRBD2. V lost 2 bases to trimming and J lost 7 bases; unmatched junction nucleotides: 6. The CDR3 runs 15 residues. Germline-derived CDR1 and CDR2 are SGDLS and YYNGEE. The CDR3 sequence is CASSVLAGVRNEQFF. CDR3 DNA sequence: TGTGCCAGCAGCGTCCTAGCGGGAGTAAGGAATGAGCAGTTCTTC.

The V gene is TRBV7-8, the J gene TRBJ1-1; 8 bases fit TRBD1. Germline V gene data show CDR1 as SGHVS and CDR2 as FQNEAQ. The CDR3 extends over 14 amino acids. V dropped 6 bases and J dropped 3; count of bases not matched to a gene: 6. CDR3 DNA: TGTGCCAGCAGTGCAGGGGGCGGTGACACTGAAGCTTTCTTT. It codes for CASSAGGGDTEAFF.

The chain combines TRBV7-2 with TRBJ2-7, with D perhaps TRBD1 (6 bases). The CDR3 totals 13 residues. CDR1 SGHTA and CDR2 FQGNSA come from the germline V gene. Trimming left V 5 bases short and J 11 bases short, with 19 bases between. The CDR3 DNA reads TGTGCCAGCAGCACAGGACAGACTGGGCTAGAGTACTTC. Its protein is CASSTGQTGLEYF. The full variable domain, with the rest looked up from reference TRBV7-2 and TRBJ2-7, is GAGVSQSPSNKVTEKGKDVELRCDPISGHTALYWYRQSLGQGLEFLIYFQGNSAPDKSGLPSDRFSAERTGGSVSTLTIQRTQQEDSAVYLCASSTGQTGLEYFGPGTRLTVT.